The clone carrying this T cell receptor beta chain was seen a few times. Indicated time point: patch test 1, 2 weeks after DPC sensitization. Treatment specified: therapeutic diphenylcyclopropenone sensitization with weekly scalp DPC. The CDR3 runs to 12 residues. Germline-derived CDR1 and CDR2 are DFQATT and SNEGSKA (reference sequence). V lost 3 bases, J lost 2 bases, and 8 bases lay in between. This specimen comes from a study of human T cells and chemical hapten exposure. One entry per CDR3 protein results from TCRdb running MiXCR on the RACE reads. This table has roughly 80,000 distinct CDR3 sequences, approximately 11% appearing once.

This chain joins TRBV20-1 and TRBJ2-7; D may be TRBD2 (5 bases). The sample in question was whole blood, obtained in connection with sensitization to the hapten diphenylcyclopropenone (DPC). This TCR was sampled from a woman in her forties or fifties with alopecia areata. Some clones in this sample may be carry-over from other donors' samples. In DNA, the CDR3 is TGCAGTGCTAGGTCACTAGCCTACGAGCAGTACTTC. Protein product: CSARSLAYEQYF.